This TCR beta chain stems from a study of blood T cell repertoires in COVID-19. In the study overall: Italy, Spain and the United States were the sources of the convalescent and acute COVID-19 samples. T cells, B-cell-depleted T cells, or PBMCs supplied cDNA or gDNA.

Germline CDR1 is MDHEN and CDR2 is SYDVKM. V was cut by 5 bases and J by 0 bases, with 8 bases left in between. This CDR3 region has 15 residues. Assay: immunoSEQ multiplex PCR; the TCRdb copy retains only in-frame clones and omits some. The sample consists of more than 65,000 clones, roughly 85% of them appearing once. This sequence was found in a man at least 80 years old with acute or convalescent COVID-19. Sequencing input: peripheral blood. The V call is TRBV28, the J call TRBJ2-6, with D unclear. For the CDR3, the DNA is TGTGCCAGCAGTACTTCTAGCTCTGGGGCCAACGTCCTGACTTTC. Translation: CASSTSSSGANVLTF.